A single sample gave rise to the 10 T cell receptor beta chains below, sequenced in a study of CD8 T cells in Susac syndrome. Random hexamers primed reverse transcription of about 0.5 to 1 ug RNA. TCRdb processed the immunoSEQ multiplex PCR reads anew with MiXCR; each CDR3 protein has one entry. This sample has about 70,000 distinct CDR3 sequences, with roughly 94% found just once. The sample consisted of CD8+ T cells from PBMCs. The receptors come from a human donor in good health.

This sequence joins TRBV19 and TRBJ1-1, with TRBD1 as a possible D gene (5 bases). CDR3 length: 14 amino acids. The V gene lost 1 base and the J gene lost 2 bases, with 8 bases spanning the gap. Germline CDR1 and CDR2: LNHDA and SQIVND (reference sequence). DNA for the CDR3: TGTGCCAGTAGTATAGCGAGGGGAAACACTGAAGCTTTCTTT. Encoded protein: CASSIARGNTEAFF.

This chain uses TRBV19 with TRBJ1-5; D is unresolved. The CDR3 contains 15 residues. The germline V gene has CDR1 LNHDA and CDR2 SQIVND (reference sequence). V shed 3 bases and J shed 4 bases, with 13 bases lying between them. The CDR3 spells CASSMAGIGNQPQHF. CDR3 bases: TGTGCCAGTAGTATGGCAGGAATCGGAAATCAGCCCCAGCATTTT.

V is TRBV4-1 and J is TRBJ1-1; 7 nucleotides line up with TRBD1. This CDR3 region has 15 residues. Germline CDR1 and CDR2: MGHRA and YSYEKL. Unmatched junction bases numbered 5, after V lost 3 bases and J lost 1 base. CDR3 bases: TGCGCCAGCAGCCAGGTGACAGGGTCGAACACTGAAGCTTTCTTT. This codes for CASSQVTGSNTEAFF.

The V call is TRBV20-1, the J call TRBJ2-3; D uncertain. The germline V and J ends were trimmed by 0 bases and 0 bases, with 4 bases remaining between them. CDR3 size: 13 residues. CDR1 and CDR2 (germline): DFQATT, SNEGSKA (reference sequence). This CDR3 reads CSARDTSTDTQYF. In nucleotides, the CDR3 is TGCAGTGCTAGAGATACGAGCACAGATACGCAGTATTTT.

The rearrangement links TRBV20-1 to TRBJ2-1; 7 bases map to TRBD2. V dropped 0 bases and J dropped 7; count of bases not matched to a gene: 9. The CDR3 extends over 15 amino acids. Per the germline V gene, CDR1 is DFQATT and CDR2 is SNEGSKA (reference sequence). The CDR3 protein is CSAREFWGGGNEQFF. The CDR3 nucleotides read TGCAGTGCTAGAGAATTTTGGGGGGGTGGGAATGAGCAGTTCTTC.

This chain joins TRBV12-3 or TRBV12-4 and TRBJ2-4; TRBD2 aligns across 12 bases. The CDR3 length is 19 residues. With V trimmed by 3 bases and J by 0 bases, 9 bases remained unmatched. CDR3 loop: CASSFRLAGALLAKNIQYF. The CDR3, as DNA: TGTGCCAGCAGTTTCCGACTAGCGGGGGCCCTACTAGCCAAAAACATTCAGTACTTC.

The CDR3 is CASSFQPGESYNSPLHF. In DNA, the CDR3 is TGTGCCAGCAGTTTCCAGCCCGGGGAATCCTATAATTCACCCCTCCACTTT. The gene calls are TRBV27 and TRBJ1-6; D is undetermined. V dropped 3 bases and J dropped 1 base, with 13 bases sitting between them. CDR1 MNHEY and CDR2 SMNVEV come from the germline V gene (reference sequence). The CDR3 contains 17 residues.

The J gene is TRBJ2-3, the V gene TRBV5-8; TRBD2 aligns across 7 bases. Germline V gene lookup returns CDR1 SGHTS and CDR2 YDEGEE. The length of the CDR3 is 15 residues. After removal of 3 bases from V and 3 bases from J, the junction contained 7 bases not matched to a gene. CDR3 bases: TGTGCCAGCAGCTCCCCGAGCGGGGAGACAGATACGCAGTATTTT. It specifies CASSSPSGETDTQYF.

The rearrangement links TRBV28 to TRBJ2-1, with 8 bases lining up with TRBD2. This CDR3 is 14 amino acids long. Germline V CDR1 and CDR2: MDHEN, SYDVKM. V gave up 4 bases and J gave up 8 bases; unmatched junction bases: 7. The CDR3 region is CASSSRNSGDEQFF. The CDR3 DNA is TGTGCCAGCAGTTCTCGGAATAGCGGGGATGAGCAGTTCTTC.

The gene calls are TRBV7-3 and TRBJ2-5, with 8 bases fitting TRBD1. Germline lookup yields CDR1 SGHTA and CDR2 FQGTGA. The CDR3 totals 15 residues. J was trimmed by 5 bases and V by 5 bases; bases with no gene match: 10. CDR3 DNA sequence: TGTGCCAGCAGCCCACGTCAGGGGGCAGGGGAGACCCAGTACTTC. Amino acid sequence: CASSPRQGAGETQYF.